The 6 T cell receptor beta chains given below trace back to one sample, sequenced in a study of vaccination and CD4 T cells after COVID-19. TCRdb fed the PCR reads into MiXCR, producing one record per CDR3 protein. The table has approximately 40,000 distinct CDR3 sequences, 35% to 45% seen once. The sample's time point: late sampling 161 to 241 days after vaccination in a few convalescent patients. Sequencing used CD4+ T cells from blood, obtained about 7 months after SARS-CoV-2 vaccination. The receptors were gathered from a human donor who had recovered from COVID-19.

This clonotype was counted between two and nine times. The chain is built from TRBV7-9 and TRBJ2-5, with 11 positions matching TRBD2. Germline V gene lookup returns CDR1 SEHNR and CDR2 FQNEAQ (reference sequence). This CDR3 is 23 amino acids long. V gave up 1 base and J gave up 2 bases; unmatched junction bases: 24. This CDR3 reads CASSLGVISLSTSGRGGQETQYF. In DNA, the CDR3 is TGTGCCAGCAGCTTAGGGGTAATCAGTTTGTCAACTAGCGGGAGAGGAGGGCAAGAGACCCAGTACTTC.

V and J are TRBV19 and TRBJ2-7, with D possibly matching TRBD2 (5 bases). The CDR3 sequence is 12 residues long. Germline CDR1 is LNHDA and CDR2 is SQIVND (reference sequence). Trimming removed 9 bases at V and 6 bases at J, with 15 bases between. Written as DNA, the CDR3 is TGTGCCAGACGGTTCCGGAGGTCCGAGCAGTACTTC. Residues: CARRFRRSEQYF.

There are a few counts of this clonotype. CDR3 residues: CATSRGAYRTDTQYF. The CDR3 DNA reads TGTGCCACCAGCAGAGGGGCGTACAGAACAGATACGCAGTATTTT. This rearrangement joins TRBV15 to TRBJ2-3; D call uncertain. The CDR3 length is 15 residues. The ends were cut back, 1 base at V and 3 bases at J, with 11 bases in the middle. Germline V gene sequence: CDR1 LNHNV, CDR2 YYDKDF (reference sequence).

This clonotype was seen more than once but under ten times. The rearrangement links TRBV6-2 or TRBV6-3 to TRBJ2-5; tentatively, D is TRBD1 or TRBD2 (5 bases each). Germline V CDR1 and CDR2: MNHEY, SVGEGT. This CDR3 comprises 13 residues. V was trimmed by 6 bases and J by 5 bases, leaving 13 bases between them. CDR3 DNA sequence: TGTGCCAGCAGCCGAGGGGAGTGGGAGACCCAGTACTTC. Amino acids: CASSRGEWETQYF.

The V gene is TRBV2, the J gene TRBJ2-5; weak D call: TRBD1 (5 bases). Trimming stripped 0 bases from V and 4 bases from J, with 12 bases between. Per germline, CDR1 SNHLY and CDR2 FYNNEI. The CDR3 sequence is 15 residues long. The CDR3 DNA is TGTGCCAGCAGTGAAGCGTACAGGAGTGGAGAGACCCAGTACTTC. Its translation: CASSEAYRSGETQYF.

The CDR3 nucleotides are TGTGCCAGCAGCCCACCCCGTCAGGTACAGTACTTC. Translating gives CASSPPRQVQYF. The chain employs TRBV28 and TRBJ2-7; D is uncertain. V lost 6 bases, J lost 10 bases, and 16 bases lay in between. This CDR3 comprises 12 residues. The germline gives CDR1 MDHEN, CDR2 SYDVKM. The full variable domain, with the rest looked up from reference TRBV28 and TRBJ2-7, is DVKVTQSSRYLVKRTGEKVFLECVQDMDHENMFWYRQDPGLGLRLIYFSYDVKMKEKGDIPEGYSVSREKKERFSLILESASTNQTSMYLCASSPPRQVQYFGPGTRLTVT.